Detailed here is one T cell receptor beta chain. This sample was included in a study of blood T cell repertoires in COVID-19. Study in general: Acute-phase and convalescent COVID-19 samples originated in the United States, Italy and Spain.

The CDR3 extends over 14 amino acids. The germline V and J ends were trimmed by 4 bases and 5 bases, with 13 bases remaining between them. From germline, CDR1 is SGHNT and CDR2 YYREEE (reference sequence). Under the authors' procedure: Using reference gene primer amplification, nucleated cell counts were estimated. Produced via immunoSEQ multiplex PCR; TCRdb's table is partial and in-frame only. Clone size and the V and J calls come from that table; the DNA yielded D and trimming. The repertoire holds under 250,000 clones, with around 81% as singletons. The specimen was peripheral blood. This clonotype was sampled from a woman aged 55-69 years with acute or convalescent COVID-19. The chain has TRBV5-4 and TRBJ2-1; D unresolved. The CDR3 coding sequence is TGTGCCAGCAGCAAGACCGACTGGAACAATGAGCAGTTCTTC. Its protein is CASSKTDWNNEQFF.